Below are 7 T cell receptor beta chains sequenced from a single sample in a study of monozygotic twins with cystic fibrosis. Using immunoSEQ multiplex PCR, the repertoire was profiled, and TCRdb retains in-frame clones only, with some absent. Among about 9,100 clones listed, approximately 91% were seen once. Sequenced material: blood. The receptors stem from a boy younger than 10 with cystic fibrosis.

The rearrangement uses TRBV10-1 and TRBJ1-1; D call uncertain. Germline V gene lookup returns CDR1 WNHNN and CDR2 SYGVQD (reference sequence). The CDR3 spans 15 residues. V was trimmed by 4 bases and J by 2 bases, leaving 14 bases between them. CDR3 coding DNA: TGCGCCAGCAGTGTTAGTACGGGATTTAACACTGAAGCTTTCTTT. Translating it yields CASSVSTGFNTEAFF.

The chain couples TRBV19 to TRBJ1-1; no clear D gene. The V gene lost 6 bases and the J gene lost 1 base, with 15 bases spanning the gap. This CDR3 contains 15 residues. Germline CDR1 and CDR2: LNHDA and SQIVND (reference sequence). The CDR3 loop is CASSEISPGNTEAFF. The CDR3 nucleotides read TGTGCCAGTAGCGAGATAAGCCCTGGGAACACTGAAGCTTTCTTT.

J is TRBJ2-5 and V is TRBV4-1, with 10 positions matching TRBD2. The germline CDR1 and CDR2 sequences are MGHRA and YSYEKL. Trimming at V came to 3 bases and at J to 2 bases, leaving 3 bases not matched to a gene. The CDR3 loop spans 15 amino acids. Here the CDR3 DNA reads TGCGCCAGCAGCCAGAGCGGGGGGGTGCAAGAGACCCAGTACTTC. Its protein product is CASSQSGGVQETQYF.

The chain links TRBV15 to TRBJ1-2; no firm D call. CDR1 is LNHNV, CDR2 YYDKDF, per germline (reference sequence). The CDR3 sequence is 13 residues long. V lost 0 bases and J lost 6, with 8 bases in between. The CDR3 spells CATSRDNSNGYTF. The CDR3 DNA is TGTGCCACCAGCAGAGATAACAGTAATGGCTACACCTTC.

The chain links TRBV7-4 to TRBJ2-7; tentatively, D is TRBD1 or TRBD2 (6 bases each). The V and J ends lost 2 bases and 1 base respectively, with 9 bases between them. The CDR3 has 14 residues. Germline V gene lookup returns CDR1 SGHVT and CDR2 SQSDAQ. CDR3 protein: CASSLRGGSYEQYV. The DNA of the CDR3 is TGTGCCAGCAGCTTACGAGGGGGGTCCTACGAGCAGTACGTC.

The J gene is TRBJ1-2, the V gene TRBV25-1; TRBD1 matches at 9 bases. The CDR3 covers 14 residues. V shed 3 bases and J 4 bases; nucleotides not matched to a gene: 3. CDR1 is MGHDK and CDR2 is SYGVNS in the germline V gene. The CDR3, as DNA: TGTGCCAGCAGTGACCCGGACAGGGGCTATGGCTACACCTTC. It encodes CASSDPDRGYGYTF.

This chain connects TRBV7-2 to TRBJ2-5; D perhaps matches TRBD2 (5 bases). The CDR3 totals 14 residues. Germline V gene lookup returns CDR1 SGHTA and CDR2 FQGNSA. The V gene lost 11 bases and the J gene lost 4 bases, with 20 bases spanning the gap. CDR3 nucleotides: TGTGCCTCCGAGGCCGACTACCCCCCAGAGACCCAGTACTTC. It codes for CASEADYPPETQYF. The whole variable domain, filled in from reference TRBV7-2 and TRBJ2-5, reads GAGVSQSPSNKVTEKGKDVELRCDPISGHTALYWYRQSLGQGLEFLIYFQGNSAPDKSGLPSDRFSAERTGGSVSTLTIQRTQQEDSAVYLCASEADYPPETQYFGPGTRLLVL.